The entry below describes one TCR beta chain. The data belong to a study of control samples from healthy donors and cancer patients. TCRdb keeps only in-frame clones here, not all; method: immunoSEQ multiplex PCR. This table has around 51,000 clones, 75% to 85% appearing once. Sample: blood. The source of this sequence is a man aged 70-80 years in good health.

The CDR3 DNA follows: TGTGCCAGTACCCTCAGCGGAAGCACAGATACGCAGTATTTT. It encodes CASTLSGSTDTQYF. The chain recombines TRBV19 with TRBJ2-3; D possibly corresponds to TRBD2 (5 bases). The CDR3 extends over 14 amino acids. Germline V gene data show CDR1 as LNHDA and CDR2 as SQIVND (reference sequence). V was shortened by 7 bases and J by 0 bases, with 11 bases between the two germline ends.